The T cell receptor beta chain under discussion was sequenced for a study of T cell changes during pregnancy in multiple sclerosis. The CDR3 extends over 14 amino acids. Per germline, CDR1 SGDLS and CDR2 YYNGEE. Trimming took off 9 bases at V and 4 bases at J, with 18 bases between the two ends. The data were produced by immunoSEQ multiplex PCR, yet TCRdb's version contains in-frame clones alone and is incomplete. Here the sample spans 65,000 to 70,000 clones, almost 95% being singletons. V gene TRBV9 combines with J gene TRBJ2-3; unclear D gene. This receptor was taken from a female donor in good health, enrolled as a control in a pregnancy study. The starting material was peripheral blood, obtained in the third trimester of pregnancy. CDR3 protein: CANHRDSKPDTQYF. The CDR3 DNA follows: TGTGCCAACCATCGAGACTCAAAACCAGATACGCAGTATTTT.